The entry below describes one T cell receptor (beta chain). Antigen specificity is unknown. This specimen comes from a study of beta chain features in type 1 diabetes. Across the whole study: On cell yields, gender and age, patients and healthy donors were similar. Study results and limitations: In the patient group, naive, central memory and Treg TCRB repertoires seemed more alike than in the healthy donor group.

Cell sorting via CD45RO/CCR7/CD25/CD127/CD95/CD27 was performed to obtain CD4+ naive, central memory, regulatory and stem cell-like memory cells. Expressed TCRB transcripts were sequenced after all isolated RNA was converted to cDNA. Method: immunoSEQ multiplex PCR; TCRdb's copy keeps in-frame clones and lacks some. The table shows 450,000 to 550,000 clones, with about 29% occurring only once. The germline V gene encodes CDR1 SGHTA and CDR2 FQGNSA. V lost 8 bases, J lost 0 bases, and 11 bases lay in between. The CDR3 is 13 amino acids. This chain uses TRBV7-2 with TRBJ2-7, with D uncertain. The TCR was taken from a man younger than 35 in good health. Sequenced: naive CD4+ T cells from blood. The CDR3 spells CASRQASSYEQYF. As DNA, the CDR3 is TGTGCCAGCCGCCAAGCGTCCTCCTACGAGCAGTACTTC.